This T cell receptor (beta chain) was obtained from a study of T cells in narcolepsy. Study results and caveats: In some patient and control memory CD4+ samples, autoreactive clones were absent.

Concerning this clone itself: Its specificity is not known.

Per germline, CDR1 KGHSH and CDR2 LQKENI. V lost 2 bases to trimming and J lost 1 base, with 8 bases between them. The CDR3 consists of 14 residues. This table comes from immunoSEQ multiplex PCR, and its TCRdb copy is limited to in-frame clones, with some not included. Among about 20,000 clones listed, over 80% were seen once. This chain links TRBV18 with TRBJ1-1; no clear D. The sample was memory (CD45RA-) CD4+ T cells from blood. The TCR originated in a human donor in good health. The CDR3 DNA reads TGTGCCAGCTCACCAGAGAGGAAGAACACTGAAGCTTTCTTT. Protein sequence: CASSPERKNTEAFF.